This TCR beta chain was found in a study of CD8+ T cells in alopecia areata. Investigators isolated RNA and reverse transcribed it into cDNA to act as the sequencing template. The protocol was immunoSEQ multiplex PCR, while the TCRdb copy is restricted to in-frame clones and leaves out a portion. Among some 100,000 clones, roughly two fifths were seen once, and the ten largest hold approximately 3.3%. Punch biopsies of lesional scalp, plus peripheral blood, were taken from alopecia areata patients. The V and J ends lost 6 bases and 2 bases, in that order; junction bases with no gene match: 4. The CDR3 spans 13 residues. Germline CDR1 SQVTM, CDR2 ANQGSEA. Study-wide findings and caveats: Compared with normal scalp, lesional scalp had higher clonality and more expanded CD8+ clones. Scalp data also include sequences from resident alphabeta T cells of normal skin. Mice showed TCR sharing more clearly than patients did, possibly owing to HLA.

A remark on this clone: As yet, its antigen is unknown.

The sequenced sample consisted of CD4+ T cells sorted from blood. This receptor was taken from a human donor with alopecia areata. The chain links TRBV29-1 to TRBJ1-5; 7 positions agree with TRBD1. The CDR3 DNA sequence: TGCAGCGTGGTCGGGACAGGCAATCAGCCCCAGCATTTT. Its protein is CSVVGTGNQPQHF. Together with reference TRBV29-1 and TRBJ1-5, the CDR3 gives the full variable domain: SAVISQKPSRDICQRGTSLTIQCQVDSQVTMMFWYRQQPGQSLTLIATANQGSEATYESGFVIDKFPISRPNLTFSTLTVSNMSPEDSSIYLCSVVGTGNQPQHFGDGTRLSIL.